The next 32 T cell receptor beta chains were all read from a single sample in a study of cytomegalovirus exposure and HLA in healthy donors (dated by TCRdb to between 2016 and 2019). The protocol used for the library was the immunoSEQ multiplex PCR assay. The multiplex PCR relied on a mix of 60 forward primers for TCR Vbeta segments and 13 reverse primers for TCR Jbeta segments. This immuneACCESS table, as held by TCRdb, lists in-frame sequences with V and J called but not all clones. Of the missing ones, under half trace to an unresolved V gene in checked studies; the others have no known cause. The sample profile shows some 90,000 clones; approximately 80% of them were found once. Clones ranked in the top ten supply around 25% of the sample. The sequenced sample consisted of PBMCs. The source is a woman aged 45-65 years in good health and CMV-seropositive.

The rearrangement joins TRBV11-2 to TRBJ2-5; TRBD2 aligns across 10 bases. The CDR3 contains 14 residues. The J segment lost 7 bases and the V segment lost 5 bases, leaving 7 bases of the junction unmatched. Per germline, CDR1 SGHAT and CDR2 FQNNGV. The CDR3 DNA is TGTGCCAGCAGCCCAATAAGCGGGAGGGGGACCCAGTACTTC. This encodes CASSPISGRGTQYF.

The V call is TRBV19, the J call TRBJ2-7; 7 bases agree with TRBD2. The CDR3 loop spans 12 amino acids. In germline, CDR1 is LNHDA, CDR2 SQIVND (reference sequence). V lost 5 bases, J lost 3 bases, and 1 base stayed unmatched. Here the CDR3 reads CASSRGGYEQYV. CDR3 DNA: TGTGCCAGTAGTCGCGGGGGCTACGAGCAGTACGTC.

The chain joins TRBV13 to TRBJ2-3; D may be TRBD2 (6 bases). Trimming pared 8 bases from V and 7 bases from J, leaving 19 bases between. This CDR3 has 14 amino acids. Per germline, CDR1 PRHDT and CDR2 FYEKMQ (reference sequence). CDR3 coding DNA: TGTGCCAGCGGGACGGGAGCGGAGAGTTATACGCAGTATTTT. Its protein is CASGTGAESYTQYF.

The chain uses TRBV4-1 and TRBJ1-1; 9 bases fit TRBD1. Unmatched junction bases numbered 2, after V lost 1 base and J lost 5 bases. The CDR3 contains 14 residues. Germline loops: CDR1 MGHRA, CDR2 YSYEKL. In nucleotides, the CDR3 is TGCGCCAGCAGCCAAGCTGGACAGGGGACTGAAGCTTTCTTT. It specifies CASSQAGQGTEAFF.

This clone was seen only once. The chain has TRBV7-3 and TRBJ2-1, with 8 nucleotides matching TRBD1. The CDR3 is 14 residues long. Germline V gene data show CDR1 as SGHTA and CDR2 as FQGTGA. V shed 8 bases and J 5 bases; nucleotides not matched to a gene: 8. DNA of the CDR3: TGTGCCAGCGGCAGGACAGGGAATAACAATGAGCAGTTCTTC. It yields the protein CASGRTGNNNEQFF.

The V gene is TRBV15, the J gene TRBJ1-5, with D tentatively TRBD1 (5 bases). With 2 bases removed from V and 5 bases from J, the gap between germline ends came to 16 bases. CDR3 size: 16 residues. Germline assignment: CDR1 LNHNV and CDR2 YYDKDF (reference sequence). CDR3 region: CATSRRFRQGDQPQHF. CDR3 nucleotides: TGTGCCACCAGCAGAAGATTTAGGCAGGGCGATCAGCCCCAGCATTTT.

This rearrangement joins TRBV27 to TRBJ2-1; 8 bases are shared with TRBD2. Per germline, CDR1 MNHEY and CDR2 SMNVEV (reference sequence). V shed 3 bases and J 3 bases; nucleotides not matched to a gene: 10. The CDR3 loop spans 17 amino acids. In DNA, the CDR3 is TGTGCCAGCAGTTTCCGCCTCAAAGCGGGAGACTACAATGAGCAGTTCTTC. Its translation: CASSFRLKAGDYNEQFF.

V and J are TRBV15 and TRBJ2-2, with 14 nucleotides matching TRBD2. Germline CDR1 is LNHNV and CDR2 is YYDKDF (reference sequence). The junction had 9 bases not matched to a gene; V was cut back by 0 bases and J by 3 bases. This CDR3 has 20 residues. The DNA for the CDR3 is TGTGCCACCAGCAGAGATTTGGGACTAGCGGGAGTCAAGGACACCGGGGAGCTGTTTTTT. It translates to CATSRDLGLAGVKDTGELFF. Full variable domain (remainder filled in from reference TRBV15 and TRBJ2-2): DAMVIQNPRYQVTQFGKPVTLSCSQTLNHNVMYWYQQKSSQAPKLLFHYYDKDFNNEADTPDNFQSRRPNTSFCFLDIRSPGLGDTAMYLCATSRDLGLAGVKDTGELFFGEGSRLTVL.

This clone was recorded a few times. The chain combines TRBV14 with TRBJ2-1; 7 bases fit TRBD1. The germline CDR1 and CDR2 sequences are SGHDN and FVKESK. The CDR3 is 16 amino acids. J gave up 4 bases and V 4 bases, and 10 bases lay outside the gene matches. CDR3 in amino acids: CASSPFPGQRYNEQFF. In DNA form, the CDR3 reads TGTGCCAGCAGCCCTTTCCCGGGACAGAGATACAATGAGCAGTTCTTC.

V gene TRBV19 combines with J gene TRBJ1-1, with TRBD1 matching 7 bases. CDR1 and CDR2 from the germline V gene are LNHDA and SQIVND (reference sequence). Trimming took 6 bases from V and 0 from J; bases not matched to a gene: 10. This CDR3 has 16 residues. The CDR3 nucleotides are TGTGCCAGTAGCACGGGACAGCGCCTAATGAACACTGAAGCTTTCTTT. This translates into CASSTGQRLMNTEAFF.

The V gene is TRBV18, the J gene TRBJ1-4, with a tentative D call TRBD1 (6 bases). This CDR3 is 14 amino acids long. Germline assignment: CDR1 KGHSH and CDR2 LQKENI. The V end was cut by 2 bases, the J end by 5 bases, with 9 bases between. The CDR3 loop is CASSPSGQNEKLFF. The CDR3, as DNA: TGTGCCAGCTCACCATCAGGACAGAATGAAAAACTGTTTTTT.

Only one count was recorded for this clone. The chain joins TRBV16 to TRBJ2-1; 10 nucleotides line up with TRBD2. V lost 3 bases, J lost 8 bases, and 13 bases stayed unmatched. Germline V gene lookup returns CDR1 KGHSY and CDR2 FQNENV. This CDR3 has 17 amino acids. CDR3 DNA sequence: TGTGCCAGCAGCCACAACGTCCGAGCGGGGGGGGTCTATGAGCAGTTCTTC. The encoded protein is CASSHNVRAGGVYEQFF. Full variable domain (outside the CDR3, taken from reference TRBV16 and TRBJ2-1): GEEVAQTPKHLVRGEGQKAKLYCAPIKGHSYVFWYQQVLKNEFKFLISFQNENVFDETGMPKERFSAKCLPNSPCSLEIQATKLEDSAVYFCASSHNVRAGGVYEQFFGPGTRLTVL.

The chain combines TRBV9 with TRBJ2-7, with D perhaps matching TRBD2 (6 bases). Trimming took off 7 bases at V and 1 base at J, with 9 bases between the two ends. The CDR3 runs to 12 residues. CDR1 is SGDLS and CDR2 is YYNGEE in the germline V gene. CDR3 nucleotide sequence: TGTGCCAGCGGGGGAGGTTCCTACGAGCAGTACTTC. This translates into CASGGGSYEQYF.

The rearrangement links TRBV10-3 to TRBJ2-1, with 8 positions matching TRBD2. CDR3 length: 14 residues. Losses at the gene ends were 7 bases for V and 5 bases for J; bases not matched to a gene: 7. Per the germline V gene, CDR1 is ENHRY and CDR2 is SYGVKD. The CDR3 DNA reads TGTGCCATCAAAAGGCGGGAGGAAAACAATGAGCAGTTCTTC. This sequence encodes CAIKRREENNEQFF.

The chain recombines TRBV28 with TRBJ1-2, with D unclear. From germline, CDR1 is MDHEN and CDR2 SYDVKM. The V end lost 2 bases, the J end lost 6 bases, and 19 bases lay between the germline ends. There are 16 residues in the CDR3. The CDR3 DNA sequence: TGTGCCAGCAGTTTACTTCAACATGTCCTGGGCGATGGCTACACCTTC. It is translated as CASSLLQHVLGDGYTF.

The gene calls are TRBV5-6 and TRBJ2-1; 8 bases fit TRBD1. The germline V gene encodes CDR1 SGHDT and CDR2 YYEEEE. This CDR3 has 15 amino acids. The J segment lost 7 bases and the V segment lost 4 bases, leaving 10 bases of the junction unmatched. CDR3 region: CASSPGQGRGNEQFF. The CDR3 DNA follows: TGTGCCAGCAGCCCCGGACAGGGTAGAGGGAATGAGCAGTTCTTC.

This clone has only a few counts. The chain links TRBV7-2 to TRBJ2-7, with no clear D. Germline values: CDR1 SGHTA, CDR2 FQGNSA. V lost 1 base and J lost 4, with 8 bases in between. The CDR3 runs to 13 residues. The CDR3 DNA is TGTGCCAGCAGCTTAGACACCATTTACGAGCAGTACTTC. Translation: CASSLDTIYEQYF. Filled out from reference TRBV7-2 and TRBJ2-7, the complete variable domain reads GAGVSQSPSNKVTEKGKDVELRCDPISGHTALYWYRQSLGQGLEFLIYFQGNSAPDKSGLPSDRFSAERTGGSVSTLTIQRTQQEDSAVYLCASSLDTIYEQYFGPGTRLTVT.

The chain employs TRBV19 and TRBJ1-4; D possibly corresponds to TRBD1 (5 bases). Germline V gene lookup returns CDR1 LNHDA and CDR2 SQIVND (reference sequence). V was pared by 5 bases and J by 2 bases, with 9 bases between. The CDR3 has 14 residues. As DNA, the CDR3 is TGTGCCAGTAGTCGACGGGGGACTAATGAAAAACTGTTTTTT. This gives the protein CASSRRGTNEKLFF.

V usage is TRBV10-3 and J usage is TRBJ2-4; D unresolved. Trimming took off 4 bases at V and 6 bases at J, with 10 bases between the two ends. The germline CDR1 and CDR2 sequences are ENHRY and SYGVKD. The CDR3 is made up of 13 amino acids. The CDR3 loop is CAISGVSLNIQYF. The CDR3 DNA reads TGTGCCATCAGTGGTGTTAGTCTAAACATTCAGTACTTC.

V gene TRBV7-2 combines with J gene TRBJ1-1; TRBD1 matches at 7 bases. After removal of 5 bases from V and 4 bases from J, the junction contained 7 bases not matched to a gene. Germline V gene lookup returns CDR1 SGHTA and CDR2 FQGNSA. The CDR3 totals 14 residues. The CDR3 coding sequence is TGTGCCAGCAGCCCAGGCAGGGGGAGCACTGAAGCTTTCTTT. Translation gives CASSPGRGSTEAFF.

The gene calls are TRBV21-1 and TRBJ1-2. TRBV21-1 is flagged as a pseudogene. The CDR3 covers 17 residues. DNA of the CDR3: TGTGCCAGCAGCAAAGCGGGGTCCGGGGTCCCCCTCTATGGCTACACCTTC. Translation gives CASSKAGSGVPLYGYTF.

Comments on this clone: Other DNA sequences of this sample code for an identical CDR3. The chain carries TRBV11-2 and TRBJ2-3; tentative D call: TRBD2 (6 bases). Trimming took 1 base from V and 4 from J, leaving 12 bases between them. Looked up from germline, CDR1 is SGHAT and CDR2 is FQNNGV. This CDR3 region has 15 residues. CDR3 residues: CASSLALGGADTQYF. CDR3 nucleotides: TGTGCCAGCAGCTTAGCGCTAGGCGGGGCAGATACGCAGTATTTT.

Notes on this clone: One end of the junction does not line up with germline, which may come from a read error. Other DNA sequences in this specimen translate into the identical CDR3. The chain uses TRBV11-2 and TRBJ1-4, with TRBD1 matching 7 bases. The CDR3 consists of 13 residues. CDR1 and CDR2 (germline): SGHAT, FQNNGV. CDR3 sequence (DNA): TGTGCCAGTAGTGGGCAGGGGGGTGAAAAACTTTTTTTT. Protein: CASSGQGGEKLFF.

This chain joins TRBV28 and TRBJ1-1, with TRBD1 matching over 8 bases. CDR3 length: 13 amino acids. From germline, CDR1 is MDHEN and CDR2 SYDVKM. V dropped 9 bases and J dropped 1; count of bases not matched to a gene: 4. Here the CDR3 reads CASQQGGNTEAFF. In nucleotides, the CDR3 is TGTGCCAGTCAACAGGGGGGGAACACTGAAGCTTTCTTT.

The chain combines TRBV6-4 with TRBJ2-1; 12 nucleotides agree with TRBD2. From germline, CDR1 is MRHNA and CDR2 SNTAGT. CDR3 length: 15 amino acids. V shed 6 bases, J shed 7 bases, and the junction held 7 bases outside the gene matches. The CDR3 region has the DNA TGTGCCAGCAGGAGACTAGCGGGAGTTTCGAATGAGCAGTTCTTC. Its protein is CASRRLAGVSNEQFF.

Written as DNA, the CDR3 is TGTGCTAGTGGTCCATTCCACGAGCAGTACTTC. This translates into CASGPFHEQYF. The chain has TRBV12-5 and TRBJ2-7; D uncertain. Germline loops: CDR1 LGHNT, CDR2 FRNRAP. The CDR3 is made up of 11 amino acids. Between the trimmed V and J ends, which lost 5 bases and 5 bases, there was a span of 7 bases. The full variable domain, with the rest looked up from reference TRBV12-5 and TRBJ2-7, is DARVTQTPRHKVTEMGQEVTMRCQPILGHNTVFWYRQTMMQGLELLAYFRNRAPLDDSGMPKDRFSAEMPDATLATLKIQPSEPRDSAVYFCASGPFHEQYFGPGTRLTVT.

CDR3 nucleotides: TGTGCCAGCACCCTTCTAGCGGGGGGGCGGATTTCCACCGGGGAGCTGTTTTTT. Protein sequence: CASTLLAGGRISTGELFF. The chain combines TRBV5-6 with TRBJ2-2; TRBD2 agrees at 12 bases. Germline-derived CDR1 and CDR2 are SGHDT and YYEEEE. V lost 6 bases and J lost 4; bases outside the gene matches: 13. The CDR3 covers 18 residues.

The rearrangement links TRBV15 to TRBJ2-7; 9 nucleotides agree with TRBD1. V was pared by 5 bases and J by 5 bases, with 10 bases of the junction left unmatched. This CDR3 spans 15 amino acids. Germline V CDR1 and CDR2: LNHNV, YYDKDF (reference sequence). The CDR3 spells CATSRSGTGNHEQYF. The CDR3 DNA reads TGTGCCACCAGCCGATCCGGGACAGGGAATCACGAGCAGTACTTC. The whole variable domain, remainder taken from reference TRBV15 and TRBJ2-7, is DAMVIQNPRYQVTQFGKPVTLSCSQTLNHNVMYWYQQKSSQAPKLLFHYYDKDFNNEADTPDNFQSRRPNTSFCFLDIRSPGLGDTAMYLCATSRSGTGNHEQYFGPGTRLTVT.

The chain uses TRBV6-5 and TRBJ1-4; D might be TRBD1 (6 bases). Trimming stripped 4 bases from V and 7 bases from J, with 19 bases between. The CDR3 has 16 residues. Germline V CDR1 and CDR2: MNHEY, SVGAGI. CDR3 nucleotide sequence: TGTGCCAGCAGTTCACCCAGCAGGGGTGGGGGTGAAAAACTGTTTTTT. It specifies CASSSPSRGGGEKLFF.

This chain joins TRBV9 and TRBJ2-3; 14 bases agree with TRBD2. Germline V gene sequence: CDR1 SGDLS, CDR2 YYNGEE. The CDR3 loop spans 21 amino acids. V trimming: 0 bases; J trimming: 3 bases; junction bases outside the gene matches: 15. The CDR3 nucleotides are TGTGCCAGCAGCGTAGGGATCGGAGGGGGGACTAGCGGGAGAATGACAGATACGCAGTATTTT. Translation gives CASSVGIGGGTSGRMTDTQYF.

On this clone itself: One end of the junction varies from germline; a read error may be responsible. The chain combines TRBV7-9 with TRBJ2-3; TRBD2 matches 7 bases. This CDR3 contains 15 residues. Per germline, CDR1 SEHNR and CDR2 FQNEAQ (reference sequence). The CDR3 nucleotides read TGTTCCAGCAGCCGTAGCGGGCCAATCACAGATACGCAGTATTTT. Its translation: CSSSRSGPITDTQYF.

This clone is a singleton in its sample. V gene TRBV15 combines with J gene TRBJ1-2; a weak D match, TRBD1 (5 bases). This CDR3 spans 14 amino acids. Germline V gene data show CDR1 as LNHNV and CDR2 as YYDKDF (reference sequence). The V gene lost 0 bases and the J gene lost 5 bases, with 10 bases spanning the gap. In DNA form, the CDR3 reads TGTGCCACCAGCAGAGATCGGGGGGGGTATGGCTACACCTTC. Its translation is CATSRDRGGYGYTF.